Listed below are T cell receptor beta chains from one sample, sequenced in a study of read filtering for tumor transcriptome and immune sequencing. In TCRdb, the reads were re-called with MiXCR into one record per CDR3 protein. The table shows under 50,000 distinct CDR3 sequences, with roughly 13% occurring only once. Sequenced material: a population of CD138-negative cells sorted from bone marrow. The receptors come from a donor older than 35 with multiple myeloma. Both conserved end residues are part of each CDR3.

V gene | CDR3 length | CDR3 protein
TRBV7-9 | 16 | CASSPNDRGPNQPQHF
TRBV30 | 15 | CAWRGLAGVSYEQYF
TRBV20-1 | 12 | CSAIRDSYEQYF
TRBV20-1 | 16 | CSAQGLAGSYTDTQYF
TRBV3-1 | 17 | CASGQDLAGGRQETQYF
TRBV28 | 15 | CASSLQGGMTDTQYF
TRBV12-3/TRBV12-4 | 14 | CASSRTGIAGELFF
TRBV7-9 | 14 | CASSYGTVSYEQYF
TRBV20-1 | 15 | CSARGLGLPTDTQYF
TRBV20-1 | 15 | CSARLAGGTTDTQYF
TRBV7-2 | 15 | CASSFMGFRGYEQYF
TRBV7-8 | 16 | CASSVSSGRSTDTQCF
TRBV10-3 | 15 | CAISFDRGYDNEQFF
TRBV25-1 | 18 | CASSEALAGGPNTGELFF
TRBV5-1 | 15 | CASSLGTSATYEQYF
TRBV4-2 | 17 | CASSQGTGGSGKNIQYF
TRBV29-1 | 12 | CSVGRGGETQYF
TRBV10-2 | 17 | CASSSPPGSGSTDTQYF
TRBV2 | 13 | CASSDLRHNEQFF
TRBV7-2 | 14 | CASSHGRHTDTQYF
TRBV5-4 | 13 | CASSWDRNYEQYF
TRBV29-1 | 12 | CSIPSGRGEQFF
TRBV20-1 | 15 | CSARDRHTSNQPQHF
TRBV20-1 | 12 | CSATKTTGIQYF
TRBV6-1 | 12 | CASSVGHETQYF
TRBV29-1 | 12 | CSASGTTHEQYF
TRBV6-1 | 12 | CASSQGYQPQHF
TRBV20-1 | 15 | CSARYPGLVQETQYF
TRBV12-3/TRBV12-4 | 14 | CASSYGTAQETQYF
TRBV6-5 | 17 | CASSYSTMGGRNTEAFF
TRBV7-9 | 15 | CASSPGQTTNEKLFF
TRBV7-6 | 15 | CASSLGSGGQETQYF
TRBV10-3 | 15 | CAIRGTSGETYEQYF
TRBV12-3/TRBV12-4 | 17 | CASSLLGHSSGANVLTF
TRBV4-1 | 15 | CASSRGDAGDNEQFF
TRBV5-8 | 12 | CASSFLRTEAFF
TRBV11-2 | 13 | CASRPTGPETQYF
TRBV6-1 | 13 | CAISPVGQNIQYF
TRBV7-9 | 14 | CASSRPWGDTEAFF
TRBV29-1 | 14 | CSVAGGQGFFEQYF
TRBV29-1 | 14 | CSISTGTGGYEQYF
TRBV14 | 14 | CASSLREGHNEQFF
TRBV10-3 | 15 | CAISEVGQGAGEQYF
TRBV5-1 | 12 | CASSLDTYGYTF
TRBV5-4 | 13 | CASSFLEINGQFF
TRBV6-2/TRBV6-3 | 15 | CASSRTSGGRGAQYF
TRBV29-1 | 12 | CSATGKEYEQYF
TRBV27 | 13 | CASSLSNGYEQYF